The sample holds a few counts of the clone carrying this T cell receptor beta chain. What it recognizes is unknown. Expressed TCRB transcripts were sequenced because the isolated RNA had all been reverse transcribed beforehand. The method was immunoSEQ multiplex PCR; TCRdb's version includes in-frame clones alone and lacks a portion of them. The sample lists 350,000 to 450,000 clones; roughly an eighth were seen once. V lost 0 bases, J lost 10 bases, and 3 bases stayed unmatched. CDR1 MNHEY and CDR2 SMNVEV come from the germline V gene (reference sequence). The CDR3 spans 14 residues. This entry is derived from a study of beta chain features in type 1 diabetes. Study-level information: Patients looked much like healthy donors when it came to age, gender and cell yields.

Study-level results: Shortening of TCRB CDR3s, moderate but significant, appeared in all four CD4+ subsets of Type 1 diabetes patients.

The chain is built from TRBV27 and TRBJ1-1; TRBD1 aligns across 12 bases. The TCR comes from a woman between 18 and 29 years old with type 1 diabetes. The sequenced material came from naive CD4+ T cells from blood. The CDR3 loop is CASSLSGDRGPAFF. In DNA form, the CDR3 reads TGTGCCAGCAGTTTATCGGGGGACAGGGGGCCAGCTTTCTTT.